A selection of T cell receptor beta chains follows, all from one sample in a study of control samples from healthy donors and cancer patients. Sequencing was performed with immunoSEQ multiplex PCR; in TCRdb, only in-frame clones are kept and a portion is missing. Of 13,000 or so clones in the sample, 75% to 85% are singletons; the top ten hold 7.5% to 8.5%. Sequencing was done on a sample of formalin-fixed, paraffin-embedded tissue. The source of these receptors is a male donor with melanoma. The CDR3 runs from the conserved cysteine through the conserved F or W. The D gene is left open where the match is weak. Size tells how often a clone was seen (once, few, many) or the class of an expanded clone, and some rows leave it out.

len,abundance,v_gene,j_gene,d_gene,CDR3nt,CDR3aa
13,NA,TRBV7-9,TRBJ2-5,TRBD1,TGTGCCAGCAGCCAACCAGGGGGAGAGATCCAGTACTTC,CASSQPGGEIQYF
14,few,TRBV6-2/TRBV6-3,TRBJ2-1,NA,TGTGCCAGCAGTTACCGGAGTAGCTACAATGAGCAGTTCTTC,CASSYRSSYNEQFF
15,NA,TRBV6-5,TRBJ1-4,TRBD1,TGTGCCAGCACTAGACAGGGGAATAATAATGAAAAACTGTTTTTT,CASTRQGNNNEKLFF
14,few,TRBV24-1,TRBJ1-5,NA,TGTGCCACCAGCGGACAGTATAGCAATCAGCCCCAGCATTTT,CATSGQYSNQPQHF
16,once,TRBV19,TRBJ2-2,NA,TGTGCCAGTAGTATAGGGGGAGGTTGGTACACCGGGGAGCTGTTTTTT,CASSIGGGWYTGELFF
15,NA,TRBV7-6,TRBJ1-1,NA,TGTGCCAGCAACTTACAAGGGCGAGGGAACACTGAAGCTTTCTTT,CASNLQGRGNTEAFF
18,medium-sized,TRBV7-8,TRBJ2-2,TRBD2,TGTGCCAGCAGCTTAAACAGACTAGCGGGGCCGAACACCGGGGAGCTGTTTTTT,CASSLNRLAGPNTGELFF
16,few,TRBV5-5,TRBJ1-1,NA,TGTGCCAGCAGCTTCATCGCGGGGCCTCAGAACACTGAAGCTTTCTTT,CASSFIAGPQNTEAFF
12,NA,TRBV11-3,TRBJ2-3,NA,TGTGCTAGCAGCTTTAACGGAGATACGCAGTATTTT,CASSFNGDTQYF
13,NA,TRBV7-3,TRBJ2-1,NA,TGTGCCAGCAGCCGTGGGGGTAACGATGAGCAGTTCTTC,CASSRGGNDEQFF
15,NA,TRBV25-1,TRBJ2-7,NA,TGTGCCAGCAGTCGGAGGGGCGGCGAGTCTTACGAGCAGTACTTC,CASSRRGGESYEQYF
16,NA,TRBV9,TRBJ2-5,NA,TGTGCCAGCAGCGTGAGAGGTAGCGCCAACCAAGAGACCCAGTACTTC,CASSVRGSANQETQYF
15,NA,TRBV14,TRBJ2-2,NA,TGTGCCAGCAGCCAAGAACCCGGATTCACCGGGGAGCTGTTTTTT,CASSQEPGFTGELFF
14,medium-sized,TRBV27,TRBJ1-5,TRBD1,TGTGCCACCCAAAGGGACAGGGGGCACCAGCCCCAGCATTTT,CATQRDRGHQPQHF
15,NA,TRBV18,TRBJ2-2,NA,TGTGCCAGCTCACCCTTGGGGGGCCCGACCGGGGAGCTGTTTTTT,CASSPLGGPTGELFF